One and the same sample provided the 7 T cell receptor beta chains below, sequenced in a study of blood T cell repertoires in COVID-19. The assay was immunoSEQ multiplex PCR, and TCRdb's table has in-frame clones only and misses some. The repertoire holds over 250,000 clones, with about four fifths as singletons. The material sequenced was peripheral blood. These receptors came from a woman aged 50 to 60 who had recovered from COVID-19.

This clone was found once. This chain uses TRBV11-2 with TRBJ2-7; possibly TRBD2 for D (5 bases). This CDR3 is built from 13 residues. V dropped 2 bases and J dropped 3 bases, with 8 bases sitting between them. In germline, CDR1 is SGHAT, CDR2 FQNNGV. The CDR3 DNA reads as TGTGCCAGCAGCTTACAACTAGTCTACGAGCAGTACTTC. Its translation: CASSLQLVYEQYF. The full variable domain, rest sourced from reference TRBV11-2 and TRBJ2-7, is EAGVAQSPRYKIIEKRQSVAFWCNPISGHATLYWYQQILGQGPKLLIQFQNNGVVDDSQLPKDRFSAERLKGVDSTLKIQPAKLEDSAVYLCASSLQLVYEQYFGPGTRLTVT.

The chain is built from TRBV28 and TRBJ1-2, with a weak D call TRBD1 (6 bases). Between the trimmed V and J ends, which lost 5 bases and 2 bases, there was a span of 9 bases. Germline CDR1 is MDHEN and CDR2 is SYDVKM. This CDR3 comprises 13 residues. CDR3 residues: CASSQQGNYGYTF. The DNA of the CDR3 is TGTGCCAGCAGTCAACAGGGAAACTATGGCTACACCTTC.

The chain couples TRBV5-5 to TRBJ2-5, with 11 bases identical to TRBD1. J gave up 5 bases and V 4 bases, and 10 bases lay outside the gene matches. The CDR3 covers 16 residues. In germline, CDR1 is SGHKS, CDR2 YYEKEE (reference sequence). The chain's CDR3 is CASSLEDRGPLETQYF. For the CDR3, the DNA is TGTGCCAGCAGCCTGGAGGACAGGGGGCCGTTGGAGACCCAGTACTTC.

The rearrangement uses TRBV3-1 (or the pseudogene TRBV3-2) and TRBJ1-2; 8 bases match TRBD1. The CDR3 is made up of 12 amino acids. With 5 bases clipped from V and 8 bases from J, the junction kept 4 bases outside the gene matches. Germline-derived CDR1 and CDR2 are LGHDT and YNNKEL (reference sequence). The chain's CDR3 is CASSATGEGYTF. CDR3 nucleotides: TGTGCCAGCAGCGCGACAGGGGAAGGCTACACCTTC.

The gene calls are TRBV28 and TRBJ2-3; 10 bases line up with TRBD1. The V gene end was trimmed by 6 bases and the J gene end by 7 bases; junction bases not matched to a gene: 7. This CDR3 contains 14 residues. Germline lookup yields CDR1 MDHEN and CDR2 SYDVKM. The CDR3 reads CASSATGGAYTQYF. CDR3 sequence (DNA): TGTGCCAGCAGCGCGACAGGGGGCGCATATACGCAGTATTTT.

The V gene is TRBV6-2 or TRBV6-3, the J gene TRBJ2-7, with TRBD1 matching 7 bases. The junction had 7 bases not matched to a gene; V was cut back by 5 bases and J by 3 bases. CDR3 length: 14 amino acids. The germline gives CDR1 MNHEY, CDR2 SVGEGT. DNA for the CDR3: TGTGCCAGCAGTCACCCCAGGGGGTTCTACGAGCAGTACTTC. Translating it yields CASSHPRGFYEQYF.

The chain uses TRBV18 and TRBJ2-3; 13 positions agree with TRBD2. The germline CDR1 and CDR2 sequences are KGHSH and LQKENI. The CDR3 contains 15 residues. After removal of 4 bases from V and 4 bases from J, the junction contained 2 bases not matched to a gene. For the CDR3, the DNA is TGTGCCAGCTCACGGACTAGCGGGAGTCCAGATACGCAGTATTTT. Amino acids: CASSRTSGSPDTQYF.